The 26 T cell receptor beta chains presented below share a single source sample, sequenced in a study of OX40 agonist ivuxolimab in advanced cancers. Produced via immunoSEQ multiplex PCR; TCRdb's table is partial and in-frame only. The data show over 65,000 clones, more than 70% seen once. This specimen was CD4+ or CD8+ T cells sorted from blood, taken in a trial of the OX40 agonist ivuxolimab. The receptors stem from an adult with an advanced solid tumor such as melanoma, head and neck, liver or kidney cancer.

The chain combines TRBV7-7 with TRBJ2-7; D remains unclear. CDR1 and CDR2 (germline): SSHAT, FNYEAQ (reference sequence). Trimming took off 3 bases at V and 2 bases at J, with 8 bases between the two ends. The CDR3 sequence is 13 residues long. The CDR3 coding sequence is TGTGCCAGCAGCTTGCGACTCACCTACGAGCAGTACTTC. Translating gives CASSLRLTYEQYF.

This chain joins TRBV2 and TRBJ1-3; 7 bases are a match to TRBD1. This CDR3 has 16 residues. The ends lost 4 bases at V and 4 bases at J; junction bases unmatched: 10. Looked up from germline, CDR1 is SNHLY and CDR2 is FYNNEI. In DNA form, the CDR3 reads TGTGCCAGCAGTGCAGTGACAGGGACTCGGGGAAACACCATATATTTT. Protein: CASSAVTGTRGNTIYF. The full variable domain, its missing parts supplied by reference TRBV2 and TRBJ1-3, is EPEVTQTPSHQVTQMGQEVILRCVPISNHLYFYWYRQILGQKVEFLVSFYNNEISEKSEIFDDQFSVERPDGSNFTLKIRSTKLEDSAMYFCASSAVTGTRGNTIYFGEGSWLTVV.

The V and J genes are TRBV6-5 and TRBJ1-1; 7 nucleotides line up with TRBD1. Trimming at V came to 5 bases and at J to 10 bases, leaving 7 bases not matched to a gene. Germline CDR1 MNHEY, CDR2 SVGAGI. The CDR3 sequence is 12 residues long. The CDR3 protein is CASSTTGVGAFF. The DNA for the CDR3 is TGTGCCAGCAGTACAACAGGGGTTGGAGCTTTCTTT.

About this clone itself: A read error may produce the germline difference seen at one junction end. V is TRBV19 and J is TRBJ1-5; 7 positions agree with TRBD1. Germline CDR1 reads LNHDA; CDR2 reads SQIVND (reference sequence). The CDR3 runs 14 residues. CDR3 nucleotide sequence: TGTGCCAGTAGTTCGACAGGGAGCAGTCAGCCCCAGCATTTT. Translation gives CASSSTGSSQPQHF.

This chain connects TRBV7-2 to TRBJ2-7; 10 nucleotides align to TRBD2. The trim removed 5 bases at V and 2 bases at J, leaving 6 bases unmatched. This CDR3 has 15 amino acids. Per germline, CDR1 SGHTA and CDR2 FQGNSA. The CDR3 loop reads CASSPIAGGAYEQYF. The CDR3 DNA is TGTGCCAGCAGCCCAATAGCGGGAGGCGCCTACGAGCAGTACTTC.

CDR3 sequence: CASRGGRSGQPQHF. The CDR3 DNA reads as TGTGCCAGCAGGGGGGGGCGAAGCGGTCAGCCCCAGCATTTT. The chain recombines TRBV2 with TRBJ1-5; a possible D gene is TRBD1 (6 bases). V gave up 6 bases and J gave up 6 bases, with 15 bases separating them. The CDR3 has 14 amino acids. Per germline, CDR1 SNHLY and CDR2 FYNNEI.

The chain combines TRBV29-1 with TRBJ2-1; tentative D call: TRBD2 (10 bases). This CDR3 region has 17 residues. Germline V gives CDR1 SQVTM, CDR2 ANQGSEA. The V and J ends lost 8 bases and 2 bases respectively, with 25 bases between them. The CDR3 reads CSFGGTGSGRAYNEQFF. The CDR3 DNA reads TGCAGCTTCGGCGGGACAGGGAGCGGGAGGGCCTACAATGAGCAGTTCTTC.

This chain joins TRBV7-9 and TRBJ2-2; 8 bases line up with TRBD1. The CDR3 has 15 residues. Trimming removed 5 bases from V and 3 bases from J; junction bases left unmatched: 5. CDR1 and CDR2 from the germline V gene are SEHNR and FQNEAQ (reference sequence). The CDR3 sequence is CASSLGQVDTGELFF. The CDR3 DNA reads as TGTGCCAGCAGCCTGGGACAGGTCGACACCGGGGAGCTGTTTTTT.

V is TRBV5-1 and J is TRBJ2-2, with TRBD2 identical over 7 bases. Unmatched junction bases numbered 10, after V lost 4 bases and J lost 4 bases. Looked up from germline, CDR1 is SGHRS and CDR2 is YFSETQ. The CDR3 loop spans 16 amino acids. The CDR3 DNA is TGCGCCAGCAGCCCCTTAGGGAGGGGTGGCACCGGGGAGCTGTTTTTT. This codes for CASSPLGRGGTGELFF.

The chain is built from TRBV14 and TRBJ2-1; TRBD2 matches 10 bases. The CDR3 covers 15 residues. V lost 1 base to trimming and J lost 8 bases; unmatched junction nucleotides: 5. From germline, CDR1 is SGHDN and CDR2 FVKESK. CDR3 sequence (DNA): TGTGCCAGCAGCCAAGCGGCTAGCGGGAGCTATGAGCAGTTCTTC. Translated, it gives CASSQAASGSYEQFF.

The chain carries TRBV19 and TRBJ2-3; D unresolved. The CDR3 is made up of 16 amino acids. V lost 3 bases and J lost 4, with 17 bases in between. Germline CDR1 is LNHDA and CDR2 is SQIVND (reference sequence). The DNA of the CDR3 is TGTGCCAGTAGTATCATGAGGACGGAGCATGCAGATACGCAGTATTTT. Translated: CASSIMRTEHADTQYF.

The chain joins TRBV7-6 to TRBJ2-2; D unclear. Trimming cost V 2 bases and J 6 bases, with 7 bases left between them. The CDR3 extends over 13 amino acids. Germline loops: CDR1 SGHVS, CDR2 FNYEAQ. The CDR3 is CASSLFRAGELFF. In DNA form, the CDR3 reads TGTGCCAGCAGCTTATTCAGAGCCGGGGAGCTGTTTTTT.

The V gene is TRBV5-1, the J gene TRBJ1-2, with a weak D call TRBD1 (5 bases). This CDR3 region has 15 residues. Germline-derived CDR1 and CDR2 are SGHRS and YFSETQ. Trimming stripped 0 bases from V and 8 bases from J, with 17 bases between. This chain's CDR3 is CASSLGAGWQLGYTF. The DNA of the CDR3 is TGCGCCAGCAGCTTGGGGGCAGGGTGGCAATTGGGCTACACCTTC.

This chain connects TRBV4-2 to TRBJ2-3; D gene unclear. The CDR3 runs to 14 residues. Between the trimmed V and J ends, which lost 3 bases and 0 bases, there was a span of 7 bases. Germline V gene sequence: CDR1 LGHNA, CDR2 YNFKEQ. In DNA, the CDR3 is TGTGCCAGCAGCCAGAGCCACAGCACAGATACGCAGTATTTT. As protein: CASSQSHSTDTQYF.

This clone was observed once. This chain joins TRBV4-1 and TRBJ2-2; D is perhaps TRBD1 (5 bases). The germline V gene encodes CDR1 MGHRA and CDR2 YSYEKL. The CDR3 is 19 residues long. V dropped 0 bases and J dropped 0 bases, with 17 bases sitting between them. The CDR3 nucleotides read TGCGCCAGCAGCCAAGATTGGGGCCAGCAGACTGCGAACACCGGGGAGCTGTTTTTT. This gives the protein CASSQDWGQQTANTGELFF.

The chain carries TRBV21-1 and TRBJ1-1; the listed D gene, TRBD1, was not tested against the DNA. TRBV21-1 corresponds to a pseudogene. CDR3 size: 14 residues. DNA of the CDR3: TGTGCCAGCAGCCTCCAGGGGGCGCCGACTGAAGCTTTCTTT. Residues: CASSLQGAPTEAFF.

Worth noting for this clone: A junction end diverges from the germline sequence, so it may reflect a read error. This chain connects TRBV28 to TRBJ2-7, with D possibly TRBD2 on 7 matching bases. CDR3 size: 14 residues. Germline assignment: CDR1 MDHEN and CDR2 SYDVKM. CDR3 DNA: TGTGCCAGCAACTCCGAAGGGGAGGGGAGGGGGGTCCGGTTC. Its protein is CASNSEGEGRGVRF.

The J gene is TRBJ1-2, the V gene TRBV11-2; tentatively, D is TRBD1 (6 bases). Germline loops: CDR1 SGHAT, CDR2 FQNNGV. The CDR3 loop spans 14 amino acids. V was pared by 0 bases and J by 7 bases, with 12 bases between. The CDR3 region is CASSLERGAGGYTF. As DNA, the CDR3 is TGTGCCAGCAGCTTAGAGAGGGGGGCGGGTGGCTACACCTTC.

The chain carries TRBV7-9 and TRBJ2-5; no definite D call. V was cut by 4 bases and J by 11 bases, with 17 bases left in between. The CDR3 is 13 amino acids. The germline V gene encodes CDR1 SEHNR and CDR2 FQNEAQ (reference sequence). CDR3 bases: TGTGCCAGCAGCTCAAGGGCTAAAGATCCTCAGTACTTC. It encodes CASSSRAKDPQYF.

The chain combines TRBV28 with TRBJ1-2, with D possibly TRBD1 on 6 matching bases. The CDR3 covers 16 residues. Germline V gene sequence: CDR1 MDHEN, CDR2 SYDVKM. With 6 bases removed from V and 1 base from J, the gap between germline ends came to 18 bases. Here the CDR3 DNA reads TGTGCCAGCAGGGGGGGCGGGACGACTGATAACTATGGCTACACCTTC. It codes for CASRGGGTTDNYGYTF.

CDR3 sequence (DNA): TGCAGCGTTGGACAGCCTAAAGGGCCCCAGCATTTT. Protein product: CSVGQPKGPQHF. The chain couples TRBV29-1 to TRBJ1-5, with D possibly matching TRBD1 (5 bases). Germline V gene data show CDR1 as SQVTM and CDR2 as ANQGSEA. The CDR3 spans 12 residues. V gave up 4 bases and J gave up 9 bases, with 13 bases separating them.

This clone was picked up a small number of times. This chain joins TRBV2 and TRBJ2-2; unclear D gene. Germline V gene data show CDR1 as SNHLY and CDR2 as FYNNEI. Trimming pared 4 bases from V and 1 base from J, leaving 13 bases between. The CDR3 loop spans 16 amino acids. CDR3: CASSVRATRNTGELFF. The CDR3 nucleotides read TGTGCCAGCAGTGTTAGGGCCACCAGGAACACCGGGGAGCTGTTTTTT.

CDR3 protein: CSAHSGQGSYEQYF. The CDR3 DNA follows: TGCAGCGCCCACTCGGGACAGGGGAGCTACGAGCAGTACTTC. The V gene is TRBV29-1, the J gene TRBJ2-7, with TRBD1 matching over 10 bases. This CDR3 contains 14 residues. CDR1 and CDR2 (germline): SQVTM, ANQGSEA. The V segment lost 7 bases and the J segment 3 bases; nucleotides outside the gene matches: 9.

This rearrangement joins TRBV11-2 to TRBJ1-2; D perhaps matches TRBD1 (6 bases). Trimming pared 3 bases from V and 0 bases from J, leaving 17 bases between. CDR3 length: 17 amino acids. Germline V gene sequence: CDR1 SGHAT, CDR2 FQNNGV. CDR3 amino acids: CASSFLRGPRSNYGYTF. For the CDR3, the DNA is TGTGCCAGCAGCTTCCTCCGGGGGCCACGATCTAACTATGGCTACACCTTC.

The chain joins TRBV15 to TRBJ2-3, with D unclear. V was shortened by 6 bases and J by 3 bases, with 4 bases between the two germline ends. Germline V gene lookup returns CDR1 LNHNV and CDR2 YYDKDF (reference sequence). The CDR3 runs to 11 residues. CDR3 in amino acids: CATRLTDTQYF. The CDR3 DNA reads as TGTGCCACCAGGTTAACAGATACGCAGTATTTT.

The chain links TRBV14 to TRBJ2-1; 10 nucleotides match TRBD1. This CDR3 has 16 residues. In germline, CDR1 is SGHDN, CDR2 FVKESK. J was trimmed by 5 bases and V by 6 bases; bases with no gene match: 10. The CDR3 sequence: CASSRQGAMGDNEQFF. Here the CDR3 DNA reads TGTGCCAGCAGTAGACAGGGGGCGATGGGTGACAATGAGCAGTTCTTC. Complete variable domain (other parts from reference TRBV14 and TRBJ2-1): EAGVTQFPSHSVIEKGQTVTLRCDPISGHDNLYWYRRVMGKEIKFLLHFVKESKQDESGMPNNRFLAERTGGTYSTLKVQPAELEDSGVYFCASSRQGAMGDNEQFFGPGTRLTVL.